This TCR beta chain is drawn from a study of OX40 agonist ivuxolimab in advanced cancers. The wider study: The study reported partial responses in three patients: one hepatocellular carcinoma, two cutaneous melanoma.

On this clone: Its antigen is unknown.

The V and J ends lost 4 bases and 2 bases respectively, with 5 bases between them. CDR3 length equals 13 residues. Germline V gives CDR1 SGHVS, CDR2 FNYEAQ. Here immunoSEQ multiplex PCR was the method, and the copy in TCRdb shows in-frame clones only, minus some. The table lists around 67,000 clones, 87% of them singletons. Study-wide results and caveats: Partial responders at 0.1-3.0 mg/kg had among the lowest clonal expansion.

The TCR was taken from an adult with an advanced solid tumor such as melanoma, head and neck, liver or kidney cancer. The chain links TRBV7-6 to TRBJ2-2; D call uncertain. Specimen: CD4+ or CD8+ T cells sorted from blood, collected in a trial of the OX40 agonist ivuxolimab. The CDR3 protein is CASSSPNTGELFF. CDR3 bases: TGTGCCAGCAGCTCTCCAAACACCGGGGAGCTGTTTTTT.